This T cell receptor beta chain was retrieved from a study of OX40 agonist ivuxolimab in advanced cancers. Per germline, CDR1 MGHRA and CDR2 YSYEKL. Between the trimmed V and J ends, which lost 5 bases and 8 bases, there was a span of 18 bases. CDR3 length: 14 amino acids. Using immunoSEQ multiplex PCR, the repertoire was profiled, and TCRdb retains in-frame clones only, with some absent. The top ten hold roughly 19% of the sample, which has approximately 60,000 clones, 90% to 95% seen once. This TCR derives from an adult with an advanced solid tumor such as melanoma, head and neck, liver or kidney cancer. Sample: CD4+ or CD8+ T cells sorted from blood, taken in a trial of the OX40 agonist ivuxolimab. The chain carries TRBV4-1 and TRBJ1-2; D is ambiguous. For the CDR3, the DNA is TGCGCCAGCAGCTTACAACCCCGGCCGGGAGGCTACACCTTC. It yields the protein CASSLQPRPGGYTF.